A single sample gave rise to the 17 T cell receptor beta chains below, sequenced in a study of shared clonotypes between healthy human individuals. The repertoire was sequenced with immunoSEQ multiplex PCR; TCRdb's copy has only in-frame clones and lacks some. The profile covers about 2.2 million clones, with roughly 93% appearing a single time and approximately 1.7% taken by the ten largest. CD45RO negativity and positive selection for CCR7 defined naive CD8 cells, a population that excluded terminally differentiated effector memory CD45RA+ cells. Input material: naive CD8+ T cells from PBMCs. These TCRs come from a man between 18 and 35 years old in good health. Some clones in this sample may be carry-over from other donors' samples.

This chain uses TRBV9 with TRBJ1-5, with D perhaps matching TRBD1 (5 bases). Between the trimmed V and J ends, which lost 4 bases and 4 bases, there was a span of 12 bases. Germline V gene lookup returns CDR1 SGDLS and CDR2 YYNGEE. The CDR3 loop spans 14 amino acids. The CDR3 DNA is TGTGCCAGCAGCTCAACAGGTCTAAATCAGCCCCAGCATTTT. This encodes CASSSTGLNQPQHF.

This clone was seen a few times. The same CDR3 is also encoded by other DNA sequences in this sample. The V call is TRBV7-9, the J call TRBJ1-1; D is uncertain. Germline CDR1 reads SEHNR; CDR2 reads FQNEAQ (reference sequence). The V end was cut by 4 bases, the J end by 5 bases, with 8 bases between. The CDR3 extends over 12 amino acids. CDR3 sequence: CASSWTGTEAFF. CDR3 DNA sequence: TGTGCCAGCAGCTGGACGGGAACTGAAGCTTTCTTT.

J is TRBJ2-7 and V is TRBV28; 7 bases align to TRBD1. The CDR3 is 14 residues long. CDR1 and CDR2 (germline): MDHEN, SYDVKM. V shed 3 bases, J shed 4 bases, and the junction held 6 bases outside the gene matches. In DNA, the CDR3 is TGTGCCAGCAGTTTTGACAGGGCGGGTTACGAGCAGTACTTC. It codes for CASSFDRAGYEQYF.

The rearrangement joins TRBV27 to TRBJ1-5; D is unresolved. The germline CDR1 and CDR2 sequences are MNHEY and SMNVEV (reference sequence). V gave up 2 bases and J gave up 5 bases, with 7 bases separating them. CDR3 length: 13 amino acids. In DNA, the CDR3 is TGTGCCAGCAGTTTAGTCGCGTATCAGCCCCAGCATTTT. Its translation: CASSLVAYQPQHF.

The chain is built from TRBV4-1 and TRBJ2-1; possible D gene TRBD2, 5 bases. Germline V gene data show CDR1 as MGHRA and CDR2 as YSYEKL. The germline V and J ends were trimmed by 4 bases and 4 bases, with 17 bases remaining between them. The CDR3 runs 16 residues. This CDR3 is CASSPEGSHPYNEQFF. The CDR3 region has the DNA TGCGCCAGCAGCCCAGAGGGTTCCCACCCTTACAATGAGCAGTTCTTC.

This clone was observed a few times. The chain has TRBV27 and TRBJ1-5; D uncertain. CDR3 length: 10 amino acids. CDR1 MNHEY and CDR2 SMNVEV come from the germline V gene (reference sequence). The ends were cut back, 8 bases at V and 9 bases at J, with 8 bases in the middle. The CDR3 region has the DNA TGTGCCAGCCTTTGGAGGCCCCAGCATTTT. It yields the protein CASLWRPQHF.

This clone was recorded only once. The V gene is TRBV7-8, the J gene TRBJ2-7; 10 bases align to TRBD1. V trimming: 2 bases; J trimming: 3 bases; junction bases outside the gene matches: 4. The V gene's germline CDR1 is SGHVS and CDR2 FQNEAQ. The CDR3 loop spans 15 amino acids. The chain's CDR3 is CASSLPRTGGYEQYF. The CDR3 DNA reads TGTGCCAGCAGCTTACCGCGGACAGGGGGCTACGAGCAGTACTTC.

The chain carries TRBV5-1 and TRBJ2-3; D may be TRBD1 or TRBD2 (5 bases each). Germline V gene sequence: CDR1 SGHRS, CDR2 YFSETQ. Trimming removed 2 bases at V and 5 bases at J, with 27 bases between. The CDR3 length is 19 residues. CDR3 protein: CASSLYILDGTPEVDTQYF. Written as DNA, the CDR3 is TGCGCCAGCAGCTTATACATCCTGGACGGGACCCCGGAGGTAGATACGCAGTATTTT.

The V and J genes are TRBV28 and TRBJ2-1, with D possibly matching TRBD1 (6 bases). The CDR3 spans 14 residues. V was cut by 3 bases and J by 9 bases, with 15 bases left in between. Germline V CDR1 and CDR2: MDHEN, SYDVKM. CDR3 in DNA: TGTGCCAGCAGTTTGCTCGACAGGTGGGGTGAGCAGTTCTTC. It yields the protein CASSLLDRWGEQFF.

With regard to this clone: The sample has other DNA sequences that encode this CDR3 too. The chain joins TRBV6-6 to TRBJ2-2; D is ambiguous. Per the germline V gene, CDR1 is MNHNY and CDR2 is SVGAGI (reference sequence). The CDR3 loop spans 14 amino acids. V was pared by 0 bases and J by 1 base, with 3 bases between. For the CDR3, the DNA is TGTGCCAGCAGTTACTCAGTGAACACCGGGGAGCTGTTTTTT. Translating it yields CASSYSVNTGELFF.

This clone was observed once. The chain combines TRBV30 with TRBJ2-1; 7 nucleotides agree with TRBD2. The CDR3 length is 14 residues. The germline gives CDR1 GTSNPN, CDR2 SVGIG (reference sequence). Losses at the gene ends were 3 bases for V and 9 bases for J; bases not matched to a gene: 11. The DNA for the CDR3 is TGTGCCTGGAGATCAGGCGGGAGCTTCGCTGAGCAGTTCTTC. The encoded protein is CAWRSGGSFAEQFF.

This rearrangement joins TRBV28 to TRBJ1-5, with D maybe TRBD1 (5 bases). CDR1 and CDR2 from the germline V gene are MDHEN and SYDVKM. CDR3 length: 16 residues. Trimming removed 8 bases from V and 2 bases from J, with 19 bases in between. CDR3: CASLLHRSTGNQPQHF. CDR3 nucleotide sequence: TGTGCCAGCCTCCTCCACAGGTCCACGGGCAATCAGCCCCAGCATTTT.

The CDR3 DNA reads TGTGCCAGCAGTTCCTTAGGGGAAGGGGCCGACACTGAAGCTTTCTTT. Protein sequence: CASSSLGEGADTEAFF. The rearrangement uses TRBV28 and TRBJ1-1, with a weak D call TRBD1 (5 bases). CDR3 length equals 16 residues. Germline assignment: CDR1 MDHEN and CDR2 SYDVKM. V lost 4 bases to trimming and J lost 3 bases, with 18 bases between them.

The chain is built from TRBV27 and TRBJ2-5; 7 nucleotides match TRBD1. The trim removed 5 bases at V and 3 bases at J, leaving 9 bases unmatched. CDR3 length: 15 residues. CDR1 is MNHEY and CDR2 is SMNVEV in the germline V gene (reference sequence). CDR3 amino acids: CASSPTTGFEETQYF. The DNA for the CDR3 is TGTGCCAGCAGTCCCACGACAGGGTTCGAAGAGACCCAGTACTTC.

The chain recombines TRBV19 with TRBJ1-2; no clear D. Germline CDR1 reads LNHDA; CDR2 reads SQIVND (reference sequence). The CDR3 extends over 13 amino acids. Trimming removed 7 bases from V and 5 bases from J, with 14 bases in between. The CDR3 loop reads CASTGQVFYGYTF. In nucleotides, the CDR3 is TGTGCCAGTACGGGCCAGGTCTTTTATGGCTACACCTTC.

The CDR3 is CASSLNRGRTGELFF. Here the CDR3 DNA reads TGCGCCAGCAGCTTGAACAGGGGGCGGACCGGGGAGCTGTTTTTT. J is TRBJ2-2 and V is TRBV5-1; 9 nucleotides match TRBD1. Germline assignment: CDR1 SGHRS and CDR2 YFSETQ. CDR3 size: 15 residues. V gave up 1 base and J gave up 5 bases; unmatched junction bases: 3.

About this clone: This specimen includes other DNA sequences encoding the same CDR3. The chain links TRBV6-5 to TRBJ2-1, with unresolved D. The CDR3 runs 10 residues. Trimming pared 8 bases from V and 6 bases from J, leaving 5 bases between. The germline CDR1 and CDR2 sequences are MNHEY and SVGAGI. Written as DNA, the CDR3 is TGTGCCAGCCGCGGCAATGAGCAGTTCTTC. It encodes CASRGNEQFF.